These 16 T cell receptor beta chains were sequenced from one sample in a study of T cell clonality in common variable immunodeficiency. Here immunoSEQ multiplex PCR was the method, and the copy in TCRdb shows in-frame clones only, minus some. The sample includes some 40,000 clones, none of them occurring once. The material sequenced was peripheral blood mononuclear cells. The source of these receptors is a person between 18 and 69 years old in good health.

This clone was seen at least ten times. The CDR3 end is not reached by the read, which stops 3 residues before it; the germline J gene fills it in. This rearrangement joins TRBV6-2 or TRBV6-3 to TRBJ2-1; maybe TRBD2 (6 bases). CDR1 is MNHEY, CDR2 SVGEGT, per germline. Deletions cut 6 bases from V and 4 bases from J, with 19 bases between. This CDR3 has 16 residues. The CDR3: CASRSGGAVEYNEQFF. Incomplete CDR3 DNA: TGTGCCAGCAGATCAGGCGGGGCCGTCGAATACAATGAG.

This clone was counted at least ten times. The DNA read from the CDR3 is TGCAGTGCTAGTAGGGGGACAGGGGGCCGCTCTGGAAACACC. Protein: CSASRGTGGRSGNT. The CDR3 in full is CSASRGTGGRSGNTIYF. The chain employs TRBV20-1 and TRBJ1-3; TRBD1 matches at 12 bases. The CDR3 end is not reached by the read, which stops 3 residues before it; the germline J gene fills it in. CDR1 DFQATT and CDR2 SNEGSKA come from the germline V gene (reference sequence). V lost 3 bases, J lost 0 bases, and 6 bases stayed unmatched. CDR3 size: 17 residues.

This clone was observed at least ten times. The sequence runs out 3 residues before the end of the CDR3; the remainder is reconstructed from the germline J gene. The chain has TRBV20-1 and TRBJ1-5, with TRBD1 identical over 8 bases. The CDR3 sequence is 18 residues long. Losses at the gene ends were 1 base for V and 0 bases for J; bases not matched to a gene: 11. Germline values: CDR1 DFQATT, CDR2 SNEGSKA (reference sequence). The part of the CDR3 DNA that was read is TGCAGTGCTAGAGTGAACAGGGGGATAAGCCATAGCAATCAGCCC. It is translated as CSARVNRGISHSNQP. The whole CDR3 protein is CSARVNRGISHSNQPQHF.

This clone was counted ten times or more. The observed sequence ends 3 residues before the CDR3 terminus, with the missing tail filled in from the germline J gene. The J gene is TRBJ2-1, the V gene TRBV13; D tentatively reads TRBD1 or TRBD2 (5 bases each). With 5 bases removed from V and 4 bases from J, the gap between germline ends came to 15 bases. CDR3 length equals 15 residues. The germline V gene encodes CDR1 PRHDT and CDR2 FYEKMQ (reference sequence). The sequenced part of the CDR3 DNA is TGTGCCAGCAGCGAGAGGGTCAGGGCGTACAATGAG. Amino acids: CASSERVRAYNE. The entire CDR3 reads CASSERVRAYNEQFF.

This clone was observed many times. The read terminates 3 residues before the CDR3 end, so the remaining end is supplied by the germline J gene. This rearrangement joins TRBV19 to TRBJ2-6; 7 positions agree with TRBD2. CDR1 and CDR2 (germline): LNHDA, SQIVND (reference sequence). The V gene end was trimmed by 7 bases and the J gene end by 0 bases; junction bases not matched to a gene: 6. This CDR3 is 16 amino acids long. CDR3 bases read: TGTGCCAGTACCCAGGCGGGAGCCTCTGGGGCCAACGTC. Translation gives CASTQAGASGANV. The CDR3, in full, reads CASTQAGASGANVLTF. The complete variable domain, with remaining parts taken from reference TRBV19 and TRBJ2-6, reads DGGITQSPKYLFRKEGQNVTLSCEQNLNHDAMYWYRQDPGQGLRLIYYSQIVNDFQKGDIAEGYSVSREKKESFPLTVTSAQKNPTAFYLCASTQAGASGANVLTFGAGSRLTVL.

This clone was found many times. The observed sequence ends 3 residues before the CDR3 terminus, with the missing tail filled in from the germline J gene. This chain joins TRBV9 and TRBJ2-1; D may be TRBD1 (6 bases). Trimming removed 4 bases at V and 3 bases at J, with 14 bases between. Germline assignment: CDR1 SGDLS and CDR2 YYNGEE. The CDR3 totals 15 residues. Partial CDR3 DNA: TGTGCCAGCAGCCCCGGGACACCCTACTACAATGAG. The encoded protein is CASSPGTPYYNE. The whole CDR3 sequence is CASSPGTPYYNEQFF.

The sample holds many counts of this clone. The read ends 3 residues before the CDR3 terminus; that terminus is restored from the germline J gene. V usage is TRBV2 and J usage is TRBJ1-2, with 12 bases identical to TRBD1. CDR1 and CDR2 (germline): SNHLY, FYNNEI. The ends lost 5 bases at V and 7 bases at J; junction bases unmatched: 5. CDR3 length: 14 amino acids. CDR3 in amino acids: CASSPGTGGSGYTF. The part of the CDR3 DNA that was read is TGTGCCAGCAGTCCCGGGACAGGGGGCTCTGGC.

This clone appeared many times. The CDR3 end is not reached by the read, which stops 3 residues before it; the germline J gene fills it in. This chain joins TRBV7-9 and TRBJ2-4; D is undetermined. The CDR3 has 14 residues. V lost 1 base and J lost 8, with 12 bases in between. Germline CDR1 and CDR2: SEHNR and FQNEAQ (reference sequence). Partial CDR3 DNA: TGTGCCAGCAGCTTAGGCTCAAACCAGGACATT. Its protein is CASSLGSNQDI. The entire CDR3 is CASSLGSNQDIQYF.

This clone was found many times. The sequenced fragment ends 3 residues before the CDR3 boundary, so the rest is inferred from the germline J gene. V usage is TRBV18 and J usage is TRBJ2-1; 12 nucleotides match TRBD2. The V segment lost 3 bases and the J segment 4 bases; nucleotides outside the gene matches: 4. This CDR3 is built from 16 residues. CDR1 and CDR2 (germline): KGHSH, LQKENI. The part of the CDR3 DNA that was read is TGTGCCAGCTCACCGAGACTAGCGGGAGCTTACAATGAG. Translation: CASSPRLAGAYNE. In full, the CDR3 is CASSPRLAGAYNEQFF.

This clone was counted at least ten times. From the germline J gene comes the end of the CDR3, since the read stops 3 residues before it. The chain is built from TRBV6-1 and TRBJ2-1; D unresolved. Germline V gives CDR1 MNHNS, CDR2 SASEGT. V was pared by 2 bases and J by 4 bases, with 6 bases between. This CDR3 comprises 13 residues. The CDR3 loop is CASSELIYNEQFF. Incomplete CDR3 DNA: TGTGCCAGCAGTGAATTAATTTACAATGAG.

This clone appeared many times. The read stops 3 residues short of the end of the CDR3; the missing end is completed from the germline J gene. This chain connects TRBV7-9 to TRBJ2-5, with D unresolved. CDR1 and CDR2 (germline): SEHNR, FQNEAQ (reference sequence). This CDR3 has 11 residues. V was cut by 4 bases and J by 5 bases, with 5 bases left in between. The CDR3 loop is CASSSQETQYF. CDR3 bases read: TGTGCCAGCAGCTCCCAGGAGACC.

This clone was picked up many times. The CDR3 region is CATSRGRGRSYNEQFF. The CDR3 bases that were read are TGTGCCACCAGCAGAGGGCGGGGTCGCTCCTACAATGAG. The J gene is TRBJ2-1, the V gene TRBV15; a weak D match, TRBD2 (6 bases). The read halts 3 residues ahead of the CDR3 end, with the missing end drawn from the germline J gene. The germline CDR1 and CDR2 sequences are LNHNV and YYDKDF (reference sequence). The CDR3 is made up of 16 amino acids. V gave up 1 base and J gave up 0 bases, with 10 bases separating them.

This clone has a count of ten or more. The CDR3 extends 3 residues past the end of the read, so its final part is completed from the germline J gene. The chain recombines TRBV6-1 with TRBJ1-2; D unresolved. CDR1 is MNHNS, CDR2 SASEGT, per germline. The CDR3 is 12 residues long. Partial CDR3 DNA: TGTGCCAGCGGTGTAACAGTACGCGGC. Encoded protein: CASGVTVRG. The complete CDR3 sequence is CASGVTVRGYTF.

This clone was counted at least ten times. The CDR3 extends 3 residues past the end of the read, so its final part is completed from the germline J gene. The chain recombines TRBV2 with TRBJ2-1; D perhaps matches TRBD1 (5 bases). CDR1 and CDR2 from the germline V gene are SNHLY and FYNNEI. This CDR3 has 13 amino acids. Trimming shortened V by 8 bases and J by 1 base, and 9 bases separated the two germline ends. The CDR3 DNA, read in part, is TGTGCCAGCGGGGCAGGTTCCTACAATGAG. Its protein product is CASGAGSYNE. The CDR3 in its entirety is CASGAGSYNEQFF.

This clone was observed many times. The DNA ends 3 residues before the CDR3 does, and the rest of the CDR3 is filled in from the germline J gene. The chain links TRBV6-1 to TRBJ2-1; D is tentatively TRBD1 or TRBD2 (6 bases each). The CDR3 is 16 amino acids. V lost 3 bases and J 4 bases, leaving 16 bases between the germline ends. Germline CDR1 and CDR2: MNHNS and SASEGT. CDR3 region: CASSDHSRRGYNEQFF. The CDR3 DNA, read in part, is TGTGCCAGCAGTGATCATTCCAGGAGGGGGTACAATGAG.

This clone was recorded many times. The sequenced fragment ends 3 residues before the CDR3 boundary, so the rest is inferred from the germline J gene. The chain is built from TRBV20-1 and TRBJ2-1, with 10 nucleotides matching TRBD2. This CDR3 region has 18 residues. The germline V gene has CDR1 DFQATT and CDR2 SNEGSKA (reference sequence). Here the CDR3 reads CSVSGISDLTSGYNEQFF. CDR3 DNA (partial): TGCAGCGTTTCGGGTATCTCGGACCTGACTAGCGGGTACAATGAG.